This is a list of T cell receptor beta chains from one sample in a study of shared clonotypes between healthy human individuals. TCRdb's copy holds only in-frame clones and misses some; the assay was immunoSEQ multiplex PCR. The table shows 2 million to 2.5 million clones, with about nine tenths occurring only once. Material: naive CD4+ T cells from PBMCs. The receptor source for this set is a young man in good health. Some clones in this sample may be carry-over from other donors' samples. The CDR3 runs from the conserved cysteine through the conserved F or W.

v_gene	j_gene	CDR3aa
TRBV19	TRBJ1-1	CATARLINTEAFF
TRBV7-6	TRBJ2-3	CASSLFATSVSDTQYF
TRBV11-3	TRBJ2-1	CASSLRPGLPQFF
TRBV2	TRBJ1-3	CASKGARNSGNTIYF
TRBV14	TRBJ2-7	CASSQGGTREQYF
TRBV30	TRBJ1-6	CAWSDTGNSYNSPLHF
TRBV30	TRBJ2-7	CAWSVAREQYF
TRBV11-3	TRBJ1-1	CASSPRRGGVNTEAFF
TRBV7-2	TRBJ2-7	CASSIRDRGFEQYF
TRBV18	-	CASSTTDTYEQYF
TRBV19	TRBJ2-6	CASNGGLGKNFGANVLTF
TRBV28	TRBJ2-5	CASSLMGLQDGRETQYF
TRBV5-1	TRBJ1-2	CASSLTGTNYGYTF
TRBV4-3	TRBJ2-1	CASRNSGTGNEQFF
TRBV18	TRBJ2-7	CASSNHLSSYEQYF
TRBV25-1	TRBJ2-2	CASSHANTGELFF
TRBV28	TRBJ2-2	CASSFSSANTGELFF
TRBV7-6	TRBJ2-5	CASAQRRSQETQYF
TRBV19	TRBJ1-1	CASSITRGNTEAFF
TRBV9	TRBJ1-4	CASSAPPTGDGANEKLFF
TRBV6-9	TRBJ1-6	CATDYTGWVRSPLHF
TRBV28	TRBJ2-1	CASYTRGRREQFF
TRBV18	TRBJ1-3	CASSPGTGVSGNTIYF
TRBV6-6	TRBJ2-5	CASSYGGGRVETQYF
TRBV2	TRBJ2-5	CASSEAGRGEETQYF
TRBV28	TRBJ2-1	CASSSGVLGYNEQFF
TRBV7-9	TRBJ1-2	CASSLGRGIDYGYTF
TRBV5-3	TRBJ2-1	CARSSGTSVPSSYNEQFF
TRBV27	TRBJ1-2	CASSFAANYGYTF
TRBV28	TRBJ1-2	CASRIGGARYGYTF
TRBV27	TRBJ2-7	CASSFRGAGESEQYF
TRBV28	TRBJ2-1	CASSPLILRSHEQFF
TRBV7-2	TRBJ1-2	CASSSRGQGDGYTF
TRBV5-1	TRBJ1-2	CASSLIGPGLSGYTF
TRBV7-3	TRBJ2-2	CASSPGPNTGELFF
TRBV5-1	TRBJ2-3	CASSPRVGSTDTQYF
TRBV6-6	TRBJ1-5	CASSYVDSNQPQHF
TRBV5-1	TRBJ1-2	CASSPGQTAGSYGYTF
TRBV29-1	TRBJ1-1	CSVVPGVEAFF
TRBV5-4	TRBJ2-7	CASSLRGTGPYEQYF
TRBV27	TRBJ2-1	CASKISGASYNEQFF
TRBV5-4	TRBJ1-3	CASSLYWGANTIYF
TRBV15	TRBJ2-3	CATSRDSVPDTQYF
TRBV21-1	TRBJ1-1	CASGTEAFF
TRBV11-3	TRBJ2-7	CASSLGAVGEQYF
TRBV28	TRBJ2-2	CASSFGSPGELFF
TRBV28	TRBJ1-2	CASTRDRPDYQGIYGYTF